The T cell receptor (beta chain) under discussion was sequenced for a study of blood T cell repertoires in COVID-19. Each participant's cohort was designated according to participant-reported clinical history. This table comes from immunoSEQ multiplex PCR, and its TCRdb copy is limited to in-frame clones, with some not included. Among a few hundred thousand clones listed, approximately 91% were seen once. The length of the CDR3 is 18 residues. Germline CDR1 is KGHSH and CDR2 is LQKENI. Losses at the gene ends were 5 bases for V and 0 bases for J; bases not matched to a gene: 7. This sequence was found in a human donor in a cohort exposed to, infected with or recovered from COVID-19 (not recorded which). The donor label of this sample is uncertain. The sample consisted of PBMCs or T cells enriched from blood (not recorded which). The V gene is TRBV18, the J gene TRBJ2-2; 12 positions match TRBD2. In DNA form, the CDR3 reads TGTGCCAGCTCAACAATGGGACTAGCGGGCTCGAACACCGGGGAGCTGTTTTTT. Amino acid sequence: CASSTMGLAGSNTGELFF.